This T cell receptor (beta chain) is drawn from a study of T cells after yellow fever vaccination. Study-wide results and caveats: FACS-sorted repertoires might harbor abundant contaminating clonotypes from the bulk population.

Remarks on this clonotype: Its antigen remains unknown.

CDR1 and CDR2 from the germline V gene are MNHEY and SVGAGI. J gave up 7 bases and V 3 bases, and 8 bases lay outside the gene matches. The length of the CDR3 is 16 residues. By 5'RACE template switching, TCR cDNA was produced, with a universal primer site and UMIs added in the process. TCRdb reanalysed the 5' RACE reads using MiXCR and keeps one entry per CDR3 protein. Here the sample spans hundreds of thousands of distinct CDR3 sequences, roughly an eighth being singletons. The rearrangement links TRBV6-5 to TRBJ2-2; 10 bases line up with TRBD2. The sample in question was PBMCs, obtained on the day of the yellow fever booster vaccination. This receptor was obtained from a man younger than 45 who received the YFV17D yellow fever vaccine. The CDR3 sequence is CASSYLAGATGGELFF. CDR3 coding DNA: TGTGCCAGCAGTTATCTAGCGGGAGCAACGGGCGGGGAGCTGTTTTTT.